Listed below are T cell receptor beta chains from one sample, sequenced in a study of T cell repertoires in cytomegalovirus infection. TCRdb analysed the reads with MiXCR anew, one entry per CDR3 protein. The sample consists of roughly 150,000 distinct CDR3 sequences, approximately 30% of them appearing once. Their specific antigens are unknown. The sample here was CD8+ T cells from cultured PBMCs, taken from culture after CMV antigen stimulation. The receptor set was obtained from a human donor in good health (CMV status not recorded). Some clones in this sample may be carry-over from other donors' samples. Each CDR3 is given with its conserved first and last residue. A D gene is named only where the DNA matches it firmly. Some rows mark clone size as missing; the rest say once, few, many or name a class of expanded clone.

NA	TRBV5-1	few	TRBJ2-1	TGCGCCAGCAGCATCTGGGGGCCGGTTGGAAACAATGAGCAGTTCTTC	CASSIWGPVGNNEQFF
TRBD1	TRBV27	few	TRBJ2-3	TGTGCCAGCAGTCCCCTCCAAGGACAGGGGAAGGACCTCGGCAGCACAGATACGCAGTATTTT	CASSPLQGQGKDLGSTDTQYF
NA	TRBV6-6	few	TRBJ1-6	TGTGCCAGCAGCCCGAATCTACCCCTCCACTTT	CASSPNLPLHF
TRBD2	TRBV20-1	NA	TRBJ2-1	TGCAGTGCCTCCGGGACTAGCGGGGGGGTCAGCTCCTACAATGAGCAGTTCTTC	CSASGTSGGVSSYNEQFF
TRBD1	TRBV5-4	many	TRBJ1-1	TGTGCCAGCAGCTTATACAGGGGCACTGAAGCTTTCTTT	CASSLYRGTEAFF
NA	TRBV5-1	few	TRBJ2-1	TGCGCCAGCAGCTTGGACGTGGGGTCCTACAATGAGCAGTTCTTC	CASSLDVGSYNEQFF
NA	TRBV30	NA	TRBJ2-7	TGTGCCTGGTACCGGGCGACCTACGAGCAGTACTTC	CAWYRATYEQYF
NA	TRBV11-3	few	TRBJ2-2	TGTGCCAGCAGCGCGGACGTCGGGCCCGGGGAGCTGTTTTTT	CASSADVGPGELFF
NA	TRBV12-3/TRBV12-4	NA	TRBJ1-5	TGTGCGGTTGGGGTCGAGAGCAATCAGCCCCAGCATTTT	CAVGVESNQPQHF
NA	TRBV20-1	NA	TRBJ2-7	TGCAGTGCTAGAGATCTAGAGACACTCGGACCGTCCTACGAGCAGTACTTC	CSARDLETLGPSYEQYF
TRBD1	TRBV6-5	few	TRBJ1-4	TGTGCCAGCAGAATTGGACAGGGTTTAGACGAAAAACTGTTTTTT	CASRIGQGLDEKLFF
TRBD2	TRBV2	NA	TRBJ2-1	TGTGCCAGCAAATTTGCGGGGGGCTACAATGAGCAGTTCTTC	CASKFAGGYNEQFF
TRBD2	TRBV6-5	NA	TRBJ2-1	TGTGCCAGCAGTTACTCTCCGACTAGCGGGTGGGATGAGCAGTTCTTC	CASSYSPTSGWDEQFF
TRBD1	TRBV7-8	NA	TRBJ2-1	TGTGCCAGCAGCGTGGGACAGTACAATGAGCAGTTCTTC	CASSVGQYNEQFF
TRBD1	TRBV19	few	TRBJ1-1	TGTGCCAGTACCAACTCACAGGGGTCGGACACTGAAGCTTTCTTT	CASTNSQGSDTEAFF
NA	TRBV2	NA	TRBJ1-5	TGTGCCAGCAGCGATGCAGAGGGGCAGCCCCAGCATTTT	CASSDAEGQPQHF
NA	TRBV7-9	many	TRBJ2-2	TGTGCCATCCCCGGGACAAACACCGGGGAGCTGTTTTTT	CAIPGTNTGELFF
NA	TRBV4-1	NA	TRBJ2-3	TGCGCCAGCAGCCAAGTGCTTTCCGATACGCAGTATTTT	CASSQVLSDTQYF
NA	TRBV14	few	TRBJ1-2	TGTGCCAGCAGCCAATTCGGCCAGAAGTATGGCTACACCTTC	CASSQFGQKYGYTF
TRBD1	TRBV29-1	few	TRBJ2-3	TGCAGCGTAGGAAAAACAGGGGGTGGCACAGATACGCAGTATTTT	CSVGKTGGGTDTQYF
NA	TRBV24-1	few	TRBJ2-5	TGTGCCACCAGTGACCGCGAAGAGACCCAGTACTTC	CATSDREETQYF
NA	TRBV5-1	few	TRBJ1-4	TGCGCCAGCAGCTTGGAGACGGACAGTTATGGCGAAAAACTGTTTTTT	CASSLETDSYGEKLFF
NA	TRBV29-1	NA	TRBJ2-3	TGCAGCGTTGTGGACCCGGCTAGCACAGATACGCAGTATTTT	CSVVDPASTDTQYF
NA	TRBV27	NA	TRBJ1-1	TGTGCCAGCAGTCCCCTCCGAGGGTCAGGGACTGAAGCTTTCTTT	CASSPLRGSGTEAFF
NA	TRBV3-1	many	TRBJ2-7	TGTGCCAGCAGCCAAGGGAGGGGGCTTAGTGAGCAGTACTTC	CASSQGRGLSEQYF
NA	TRBV7-9	few	TRBJ1-2	TGTGCCAGCAGCCCGCCCAGACAGGCGCATGGCTACACCTTC	CASSPPRQAHGYTF
TRBD1	TRBV7-6	few	TRBJ2-2	TGTGCCAGCAGCTTAGGGACAGGCGACACCGGGGAGCTGTTTTTT	CASSLGTGDTGELFF
TRBD1	TRBV27	NA	TRBJ1-2	TGTGCCAGCAGGTCGCCCGGGACAGGGGATGGCTACACCTTC	CASRSPGTGDGYTF
NA	TRBV15	many	TRBJ2-7	TGTGCCACCAGCGCAGGGCGGGGGCAGAACGAGCAGTACTTC	CATSAGRGQNEQYF
NA	TRBV6-5	NA	TRBJ2-7	TGTGCCAGCAGTTACTTCAAGGACGGGAGCTCCTACGAGCAGTACTTC	CASSYFKDGSSYEQYF
NA	TRBV7-7	few	TRBJ2-5	TGTGCCAGCAGCTTTCATCCTGTGGGGGCGCCGGGACGCGAGACCCAGTACTTC	CASSFHPVGAPGRETQYF
NA	TRBV15	NA	TRBJ1-5	TGTGCCACCAGCAGGGGCAGCAATCAGCCCCAGCATTTT	CATSRGSNQPQHF
NA	TRBV3-1	NA	TRBJ2-2	TGTGCCAGCAGCCAAGTAGGAGGGAACACCGGGGAGCTGTTTTTT	CASSQVGGNTGELFF
NA	TRBV12-3/TRBV12-4	NA	TRBJ2-7	TGTGCCAGCAGTTGGACTGGGCCGGACGAGCAGTACTTC	CASSWTGPDEQYF
TRBD1	TRBV4-1	few	TRBJ2-1	TGCGCCAGCGTGGGACAGGGGTATGACAATGAGCAGTTCTTC	CASVGQGYDNEQFF
NA	TRBV7-2	few	TRBJ1-4	TGTGCCAGCAGCTTAGCGGCCGGAAAACTGTTTTTT	CASSLAAGKLFF
NA	TRBV7-6	many	TRBJ2-1	TGTGCCAGCAGCCACCTGGGGGGCTCCTACAATGAGCAGTTCTTC	CASSHLGGSYNEQFF
NA	TRBV4-1	few	TRBJ2-5	TGCGCCAGCAGCCAATTTCGAGGGGAGACCCAGTACTTC	CASSQFRGETQYF
NA	TRBV20-1	many	TRBJ2-5	TGCAGTGCTAGTTCTCTCTTCGGCGGCTCGTACCAAGAGACCCAGTACTTC	CSASSLFGGSYQETQYF
TRBD1	TRBV7-8	NA	TRBJ2-1	TGTGCCAGCAGCTTAGAGGGGGACAGTTGGATCTACAATGAGCAGTTCTTC	CASSLEGDSWIYNEQFF
NA	TRBV12-3/TRBV12-4	NA	TRBJ2-7	TGTGCCAGCAGTTTAGACAGGGTTTCCTACGAGCAGTACTTC	CASSLDRVSYEQYF
TRBD1	TRBV27	NA	TRBJ2-3	TGTGCCAGCAGTGCCTACAGGGGGTCAGATACGCAGTATTTT	CASSAYRGSDTQYF
NA	TRBV7-6	NA	TRBJ1-2	TGTGCCAGCAGCTTACAGGCAGGGGATGGCTACACCTTC	CASSLQAGDGYTF
TRBD1	TRBV12-3/TRBV12-4	once	TRBJ2-7	TGTGCCAGCAGTTCCGGGACAGGGCACTACGAGCAGTACTTC	CASSSGTGHYEQYF
NA	TRBV7-2	few	TRBJ2-1	TGTGCCAGCAGGAGCGGACCGGGCTACAATGAGCAGTTCTTC	CASRSGPGYNEQFF
NA	TRBV5-4	many	TRBJ1-1	TGTGCCAGCAGCCCAGGGTTTGGGCCCTGGGCGAACACTGAAGCTTTCTTT	CASSPGFGPWANTEAFF
TRBD2	TRBV7-2	NA	TRBJ2-2	TGTGCCAGCAGCCGGGGGGGCGGGGAGCTGTTTTTT	CASSRGGGELFF
NA	TRBV19	NA	TRBJ2-1	TGTGCCAGTAGTATCGGAGACCCCGGCTCCTACAATGAGCAGTTCTTC	CASSIGDPGSYNEQFF
NA	TRBV6-6	NA	TRBJ1-6	TGTGCCAGCAGCCACCTGGGTGGAGTCTCCTATAATTCACCCCTCCACTTT	CASSHLGGVSYNSPLHF
NA	TRBV5-4	few	TRBJ2-5	TGTGCCAGCAGCTTAGGTGGCATACAAGAGACCCAGTACTTC	CASSLGGIQETQYF
NA	TRBV6-2/TRBV6-3	few	TRBJ1-2	TGTGCCAGCAGTTACAGGTCTAGGTCCGGCGGATACGGGACCTATGGCTACACCTTC	CASSYRSRSGGYGTYGYTF
TRBD1	TRBV5-6	NA	TRBJ1-1	TGTGCCAGCAGCCCGGGGGGACAGGGGAACACTGAAGCTTTCTTT	CASSPGGQGNTEAFF
NA	TRBV7-2	many	TRBJ1-5	TGTGCCAGCAGCTTATATCCAGGGAATCAGCCCCAGCATTTT	CASSLYPGNQPQHF
TRBD2	TRBV3-1	many	TRBJ2-5	TGTGCCAGCAGCCCGGAGCGGGGGGCTGGAGAGACCCAGTACTTC	CASSPERGAGETQYF
NA	TRBV29-1	NA	TRBJ1-1	TGCAGCGTTGAAGAGGGGACTGAAGCTTTCTTT	CSVEEGTEAFF